The clone carrying this T cell receptor beta chain was found once. This record comes from a study of blood T cell repertoires in COVID-19. Study in general: Sources were T cells, B-cell-depleted T cells, or PBMCs; the material itself was cDNA or gDNA.

The repertoire was sequenced with immunoSEQ multiplex PCR; TCRdb's copy has only in-frame clones and lacks some. The sample lists 200,000 to 250,000 clones; over 65% were seen once. Germline V gene lookup returns CDR1 LNHDA and CDR2 SQIVND (reference sequence). The ends lost 5 bases at V and 6 bases at J; junction bases unmatched: 3. The CDR3 runs 14 residues. What the recovered Cohort 3 donors had was two negative PCRs, clearance, or symptom resolution. Material: PBMCs or T cells enriched from blood (not recorded which). The receptor's source is a woman in her sixties or seventies who had recovered from COVID-19. The genes are TRBV19 and TRBJ1-5, with 11 bases lining up with TRBD1. The CDR3 sequence is CASSGQGARQPQHF. The CDR3 coding sequence is TGTGCCAGTAGTGGACAGGGGGCGCGTCAGCCCCAGCATTTT.